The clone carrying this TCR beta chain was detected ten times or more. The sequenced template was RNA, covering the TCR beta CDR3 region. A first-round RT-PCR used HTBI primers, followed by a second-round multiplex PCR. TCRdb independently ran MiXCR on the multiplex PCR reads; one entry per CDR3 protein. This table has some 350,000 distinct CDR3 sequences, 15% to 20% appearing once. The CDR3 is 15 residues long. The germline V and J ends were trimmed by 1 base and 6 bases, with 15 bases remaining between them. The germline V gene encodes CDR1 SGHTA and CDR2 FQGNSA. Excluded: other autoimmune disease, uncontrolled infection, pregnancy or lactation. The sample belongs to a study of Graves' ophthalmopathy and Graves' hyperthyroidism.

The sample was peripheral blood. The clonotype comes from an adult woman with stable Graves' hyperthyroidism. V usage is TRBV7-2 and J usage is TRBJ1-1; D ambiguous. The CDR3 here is CASSLGGLVSAEAFF. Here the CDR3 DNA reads TGTGCCAGCAGCTTAGGAGGATTAGTGTCCGCTGAAGCTTTCTTT.